This TCR beta chain was profiled in a study of naive CD8 T cells in extremely preterm neonates. General study results and limits: Relative to older groups, preterm infants had shorter, less trimmed CDR3s with fewer N additions. Shared CDR3 nucleotide sequences: preterm about 2.8%, term 0.35% to 0.5%, children about 0.028%, adults 0.01%.

Profiled with immunoSEQ multiplex PCR; TCRdb holds only in-frame clones, not every one. Counted here are 20,000 or so clones, about 87% occurring once; the ten biggest clones make up roughly 1%. Germline CDR1 LGHNA, CDR2 YNFKEQ. The CDR3 consists of 17 residues. Preterm samples came from extremely preterm deliveries at about 23-28 weeks. Mothers with known HIV infection were excluded. The sample holds sorted live naive CD8+ CD45RA+CCR7+ T cells. Points on this clone: No antigen is known for it.

The chain joins TRBV4-2 to TRBJ2-5; 9 bases map to TRBD2. The J call may not be correct, given that the DNA end is closer to TRBJ2-7. The source of this sequence is a boy who was born preterm. Sequencing was done on a sample of naive CD8+ T cells from cord blood. CDR3 region: CASSQGVGLAATYEQYF. CDR3 DNA sequence: TGTGCCAGCAGCCAAGGGGTGGGACTAGCCGCAACCTACGAGCAGTACTTC.